Below, one T cell receptor beta chain is given with its context. The sample originates from a study of control samples from healthy donors and cancer patients. Measured with immunoSEQ multiplex PCR; TCRdb has only the in-frame clones, and not every one. The sample lists about 180,000 clones; 90% to 95% were seen once. The sequenced sample was blood. The origin of this receptor is a man aged 25-45 years in good health.

DNA of the CDR3: TGTGCCAGCAGCTTGGGCAGGGCGGTCATATACGGCTATAGCAATCAGCCCCAGCATTTT. As protein: CASSLGRAVIYGYSNQPQHF. The V call is TRBV7-8, the J call TRBJ1-5; maybe TRBD1 (5 bases). The V gene lost 3 bases and the J gene lost 0 bases, with 24 bases spanning the gap. This CDR3 is 20 amino acids long. Germline V lookup: CDR1 SGHVS, CDR2 FQNEAQ. Complete variable domain (other parts from reference TRBV7-8 and TRBJ1-5): GAGVSQSPRYKVAKRGQDVALRCDPISGHVSLFWYQQALGQGPEFLTYFQNEAQLDKSGLPSDRFFAERPEGSVSTLKIQRTQQEDSAVYLCASSLGRAVIYGYSNQPQHFGDGTRLSIL.